The entry below describes one T cell receptor beta chain. These data originate in a study of T cells in Graves' hyperthyroidism and ophthalmopathy. Amplified TCR beta CDR3 regions derived from RNA transcripts. In the first-round RT-PCR of the TCR CDR3, the HTBI primer set was used. TCRdb recomputed calls from the multiplex PCR reads with MiXCR, one row per CDR3 protein. The data show about 210,000 distinct CDR3 sequences, about a sixth seen once. Germline CDR1 reads SEHNR; CDR2 reads FQNEAQ (reference sequence). This CDR3 contains 14 residues. V was cut by 5 bases and J by 6 bases, with 15 bases left in between.

The TCR sequence derives from a man aged 45-65 years with Graves' hyperthyroidism. The chain recombines TRBV7-9 with TRBJ2-3; the D gene is possibly TRBD2 (5 bases). Sequencing input: blood. CDR3: CASSPGWELDTQYF. The CDR3, as DNA: TGTGCCAGCAGCCCGGGCTGGGAGTTGGATACGCAGTATTTT.